This entry lists 26 T cell receptor beta chains sequenced from one sample in a study of shared clonotypes between healthy human individuals (TCRdb year 2020). The library was produced with the immunoSEQ multiplex PCR assay. TCRdb mirrors the immuneACCESS table, restricted to in-frame sequences. Some clones are absent from its copies; in checked studies, under half trace to an unresolved V gene, and the reason for the others is unknown. In all, the sample holds 2.3 million or so clones, and 90% to 95% of those were seen once. Together, the top ten hold 0.35% to 0.45% of the sample. Sequencing was carried out using naive CD4+ T cells from PBMCs. This specimen's cell subset or site label, per the study, means: CD45RA+ positively selected. The receptor set was obtained from a man between 18 and 35 years old in good health. Some clones in this sample may be carry-over from other donors' samples.

Turning to this clone: Different DNA sequences within this sample yield the same CDR3. The V gene is TRBV18, the J gene TRBJ1-1; TRBD1 matches 8 bases. Germline CDR1 KGHSH, CDR2 LQKENI. The V and J ends lost 1 base and 5 bases, in that order; junction bases with no gene match: 6. This CDR3 has 15 amino acids. Written as DNA, the CDR3 is TGTGCCAGCTCACCACGAACAGGGGGTGAAACTGAAGCTTTCTTT. Translated: CASSPRTGGETEAFF. Full variable domain (remainder filled in from reference TRBV18 and TRBJ1-1): NAGVMQNPRHLVRRRGQEARLRCSPMKGHSHVYWYRQLPEEGLKFMVYLQKENIIDESGMPKERFSAEFPKEGPSILRIQQVVRGDSAAYFCASSPRTGGETEAFFGQGTRLTVV.

The chain is built from TRBV6-1 and TRBJ1-1; tentatively, D is TRBD1 (5 bases). The germline V gene has CDR1 MNHNS and CDR2 SASEGT. The CDR3 runs 13 residues. Trimming removed 1 base from V and 3 bases from J, with 6 bases in between. The CDR3 reads CASSEGGHTEAFF. The CDR3 DNA follows: TGTGCCAGCAGTGAAGGGGGCCACACTGAAGCTTTCTTT.

Worth noting for this clone: Other DNA sequences in the same sample also yield this CDR3. V gene TRBV2 combines with J gene TRBJ2-7; no definite D call. V gave up 4 bases and J gave up 7 bases, with 5 bases separating them. Looked up from germline, CDR1 is SNHLY and CDR2 is FYNNEI. The CDR3 runs 10 residues. CDR3 nucleotides: TGTGCCAGCAGTGTGGGTGAGCAGTACTTC. This sequence encodes CASSVGEQYF. Complete variable domain (other parts from reference TRBV2 and TRBJ2-7): EPEVTQTPSHQVTQMGQEVILRCVPISNHLYFYWYRQILGQKVEFLVSFYNNEISEKSEIFDDQFSVERPDGSNFTLKIRSTKLEDSAMYFCASSVGEQYFGPGTRLTVT.

V usage is TRBV28 and J usage is TRBJ2-5, with TRBD2 identical over 10 bases. CDR3 length equals 15 residues. The V gene end was trimmed by 2 bases and the J gene end by 6 bases; junction bases not matched to a gene: 6. Germline CDR1 MDHEN, CDR2 SYDVKM. The chain's CDR3 is CASSLIGGLAKTQYF. The CDR3 DNA reads as TGTGCCAGCAGTTTAATTGGGGGACTAGCGAAGACCCAGTACTTC.

DNA for the CDR3: TGTGCCAGCAGACCCGGGACACTATCAACGGATACGCAGTATTTT. Translating it yields CASRPGTLSTDTQYF. The V and J genes are TRBV6-6 and TRBJ2-3, with D possibly being TRBD1 (6 bases). The germline V gene encodes CDR1 MNHNY and CDR2 SVGAGI (reference sequence). V lost 6 bases and J 6 bases, leaving 19 bases between the germline ends. This CDR3 comprises 15 residues.

The chain's CDR3 is CASSTPGRDTEAFF. CDR3 DNA: TGTGCCAGTAGTACCCCCGGCAGGGACACTGAAGCTTTCTTT. This chain connects TRBV19 to TRBJ1-1; D is perhaps TRBD1 (5 bases). V was clipped by 4 bases and J by 3 bases, with 12 bases between them. The CDR3 has 14 amino acids. The germline V gene encodes CDR1 LNHDA and CDR2 SQIVND (reference sequence). The complete variable domain, with remaining parts taken from reference TRBV19 and TRBJ1-1, reads DGGITQSPKYLFRKEGQNVTLSCEQNLNHDAMYWYRQDPGQGLRLIYYSQIVNDFQKGDIAEGYSVSREKKESFPLTVTSAQKNPTAFYLCASSTPGRDTEAFFGQGTRLTVV.

The chain has TRBV28 and TRBJ2-7; 9 bases map to TRBD2. V was clipped by 7 bases and J by 7 bases; unmatched bases: 11. The germline CDR1 and CDR2 sequences are MDHEN and SYDVKM. The CDR3 is 14 amino acids. The CDR3 nucleotides read TGTGCCAGCACCCCCTCGCGGGGGGGAGGGGAGCAGTACTTC. This encodes CASTPSRGGGEQYF.

This clone has a single count. This chain uses TRBV2 with TRBJ2-7; D is tentatively TRBD1 or TRBD2 (5 bases each). Germline V gene sequence: CDR1 SNHLY, CDR2 FYNNEI. The CDR3 sequence is 14 residues long. V was pared by 5 bases and J by 5 bases, with 16 bases between. CDR3 nucleotides: TGTGCCAGCAGTATTCGAGGGGTTGACGACGAGCAGTACTTC. Translating gives CASSIRGVDDEQYF.

CDR3 residues: CAISFSAGDYNEQFF. The CDR3 DNA sequence: TGTGCCATCAGTTTCTCCGCGGGAGACTACAATGAGCAGTTCTTC. V usage is TRBV10-3 and J usage is TRBJ2-1; TRBD2 agrees at 7 bases. The CDR3 runs to 15 residues. Germline trimming cut 5 bases from V and 3 bases from J; bases unmatched to any gene: 7. The germline CDR1 and CDR2 sequences are ENHRY and SYGVKD.

The rearrangement links TRBV5-1 to TRBJ2-7, with D tentatively TRBD1 or TRBD2 (5 bases each). The CDR3 has 15 residues. V was cut by 4 bases and J by 0 bases, with 14 bases left in between. Germline CDR1 reads SGHRS; CDR2 reads YFSETQ. In nucleotides, the CDR3 is TGCGCCAGCAGCACTCTAGCAGGGAGCTCCTACGAGCAGTACTTC. This translates into CASSTLAGSSYEQYF.

A note on this clone: In the same sample, other DNA sequences code for this CDR3. The J gene is TRBJ2-3, the V gene TRBV2; TRBD2 agrees at 8 bases. V shed 5 bases, J shed 2 bases, and the junction held 3 bases outside the gene matches. Germline V CDR1 and CDR2: SNHLY, FYNNEI. CDR3 length: 14 residues. The CDR3 bases are TGTGCCAGCAGTATAGCGGGATCCACAGATACGCAGTATTTT. Protein product: CASSIAGSTDTQYF. Full variable domain (rest looked up from reference TRBV2 and TRBJ2-3): EPEVTQTPSHQVTQMGQEVILRCVPISNHLYFYWYRQILGQKVEFLVSFYNNEISEKSEIFDDQFSVERPDGSNFTLKIRSTKLEDSAMYFCASSIAGSTDTQYFGPGTRLTVL.

This clone was seen just once. This chain links TRBV5-1 with TRBJ2-3, with 7 bases identical to TRBD1. The CDR3 covers 14 residues. Germline V gene sequence: CDR1 SGHRS, CDR2 YFSETQ. V was pared by 0 bases and J by 5 bases, with 3 bases of the junction left unmatched. The CDR3 DNA reads TGCGCCAGCAGCTTGGGAACAGGGGTAGATACGCAGTATTTT. Protein sequence: CASSLGTGVDTQYF.

V usage is TRBV5-1 and J usage is TRBJ1-1; 7 nucleotides line up with TRBD1. Trimming removed 4 bases from V and 5 bases from J; junction bases left unmatched: 8. CDR1 and CDR2 from the germline V gene are SGHRS and YFSETQ. This CDR3 comprises 14 residues. The CDR3, as DNA: TGCGCCAGCAGCGGAACAGGGGTAGAGACTGAAGCTTTCTTT. This sequence encodes CASSGTGVETEAFF. Looking up the rest from reference TRBV5-1 and TRBJ1-1 gives the full variable domain: KAGVTQTPRYLIKTRGQQVTLSCSPISGHRSVSWYQQTPGQGLQFLFEYFSETQRNKGNFPGRFSGRQFSNSRSEMNVSTLELGDSALYLCASSGTGVETEAFFGQGTRLTVV.

This chain uses TRBV6-5 with TRBJ2-1; D is perhaps TRBD2 (6 bases). Trimming left V 5 bases short and J 5 bases short, with 16 bases between. Germline CDR1 reads MNHEY; CDR2 reads SVGAGI. The CDR3 consists of 15 residues. DNA for the CDR3: TGTGCCAGCAGTCTAAGCGGGTTGGGGAACAATGAGCAGTTCTTC. This codes for CASSLSGLGNNEQFF.

The V gene is TRBV10-3, the J gene TRBJ2-1; D call uncertain. CDR1 and CDR2 from the germline V gene are ENHRY and SYGVKD. The length of the CDR3 is 16 residues. V lost 0 bases to trimming and J lost 2 bases, with 11 bases between them. The DNA of the CDR3 is TGTGCCATCAGTGAGTCGGGAATCTGGCCCTACAATGAGCAGTTCTTC. It is translated as CAISESGIWPYNEQFF.

The gene calls are TRBV18 and TRBJ2-5; possible D gene TRBD2, 6 bases. The germline CDR1 and CDR2 sequences are KGHSH and LQKENI. Between the trimmed V and J ends, which lost 3 bases and 1 base, there was a span of 15 bases. This CDR3 contains 16 residues. DNA of the CDR3: TGTGCCAGCTCACCGAACCGGGACGGGGGCCAAGAGACCCAGTACTTC. Its translation is CASSPNRDGGQETQYF.

V and J are TRBV5-1 and TRBJ2-3; D is undetermined. Germline assignment: CDR1 SGHRS and CDR2 YFSETQ. The germline V and J ends were trimmed by 4 bases and 0 bases, with 15 bases remaining between them. This CDR3 is 16 amino acids long. The DNA of the CDR3 is TGCGCCAGCAGCGTGGGCCAGAGCACTAGCACAGATACGCAGTATTTT. This codes for CASSVGQSTSTDTQYF.

The V gene is TRBV18, the J gene TRBJ1-1, with D possibly being TRBD1 (5 bases). Germline CDR1 KGHSH, CDR2 LQKENI. The CDR3 is 15 residues long. The ends were cut back, 4 bases at V and 4 bases at J, with 16 bases in the middle. Written as DNA, the CDR3 is TGTGCCAGCTCACGGGCCGGGACGTTTCGCACTGAAGCTTTCTTT. Protein product: CASSRAGTFRTEAFF.

J is TRBJ1-4 and V is TRBV7-2; D is undetermined. V lost 2 bases to trimming and J lost 7 bases, with 8 bases between them. The CDR3 is made up of 13 amino acids. Germline V gene sequence: CDR1 SGHTA, CDR2 FQGNSA. The CDR3 loop is CASSLMSIEKLFF. DNA of the CDR3: TGTGCCAGCAGCTTAATGTCCATTGAAAAACTGTTTTTT.

V usage is TRBV12-5 and J usage is TRBJ2-3; 8 positions agree with TRBD1. The V and J ends lost 6 bases and 2 bases, in that order; junction bases with no gene match: 4. Germline V lookup: CDR1 LGHNT, CDR2 FRNRAP. This CDR3 comprises 14 residues. CDR3 coding DNA: TGTGCTAGTGGCGCGACAGGGGTCACAGATACGCAGTATTTT. It is translated as CASGATGVTDTQYF.

This chain uses TRBV5-4 with TRBJ1-3; a weak D match, TRBD1 (6 bases). V was trimmed by 3 bases and J by 3 bases, leaving 13 bases between them. Germline lookup yields CDR1 SGHNT and CDR2 YYREEE (reference sequence). The CDR3 has 15 amino acids. In DNA form, the CDR3 reads TGTGCCAGCAGCTCCCCTAGAGGGGGTGGAAACACCATATATTTT. Protein sequence: CASSSPRGGGNTIYF.

The chain couples TRBV2 to TRBJ2-1; 9 bases align to TRBD2. This CDR3 is built from 15 residues. V shed 4 bases, J shed 3 bases, and the junction held 4 bases outside the gene matches. CDR1 SNHLY and CDR2 FYNNEI come from the germline V gene. CDR3 amino acids: CASSAEREDYNEQFF. In nucleotides, the CDR3 is TGTGCCAGCAGTGCTGAGCGGGAGGACTACAATGAGCAGTTCTTC.

The chain links TRBV6-1 to TRBJ1-5; D is unclear. The CDR3 has 12 amino acids. CDR1 MNHNS and CDR2 SASEGT come from the germline V gene. V lost 5 bases and J lost 5, with 7 bases in between. For the CDR3, the DNA is TGTGCCAGCAGTCTGGGTCATCAGCCCCAGCATTTT. This translates into CASSLGHQPQHF.

This chain links TRBV30 with TRBJ2-1; 10 nucleotides align to TRBD1. The CDR3 sequence is 16 residues long. With 1 base clipped from V and 3 bases from J, the junction kept 6 bases outside the gene matches. Germline V gives CDR1 GTSNPN, CDR2 SVGIG (reference sequence). The CDR3 reads CAWSARDRGNYNEQFF. In DNA, the CDR3 is TGTGCCTGGAGTGCCCGGGACAGGGGAAACTACAATGAGCAGTTCTTC.

This chain connects TRBV7-2 to TRBJ2-7; 13 bases match TRBD2. There are 15 residues in the CDR3. Germline V lookup: CDR1 SGHTA, CDR2 FQGNSA. Trimming cost V 4 bases and J 5 bases; bases outside gene matches: 5. The CDR3 nucleotides are TGTGCCAGCAGCTCTGGACTAGCGGGAGCCAACGAGCAGTACTTC. This encodes CASSSGLAGANEQYF.

V gene TRBV5-4 combines with J gene TRBJ2-1; TRBD2 matches at 8 bases. Looked up from germline, CDR1 is SGHNT and CDR2 is YYREEE (reference sequence). The trim removed 2 bases at V and 6 bases at J, leaving 7 bases unmatched. CDR3 length: 15 amino acids. In nucleotides, the CDR3 is TGTGCCAGCAGCTTTTCGGCGGGAGGAAGCAATGAGCAGTTCTTC. As protein: CASSFSAGGSNEQFF. The whole variable domain, remainder taken from reference TRBV5-4 and TRBJ2-1, is ETGVTQSPTHLIKTRGQQVTLRCSSQSGHNTVSWYQQALGQGPQFIFQYYREEENGRGNFPPRFSGLQFPNYSSELNVNALELDDSALYLCASSFSAGGSNEQFFGPGTRLTVL.